The 23 T cell receptor beta chains below come from one sample, sequenced in a study of OX40 agonist ivuxolimab in advanced cancers. Produced via immunoSEQ multiplex PCR; TCRdb's table is partial and in-frame only. The data contain over 65,000 clones, around 85% of them seen just once; the ten biggest clones take up roughly 1.9%. The material was CD4+ or CD8+ T cells sorted from blood, obtained in a trial of the OX40 agonist ivuxolimab. The receptors were gathered from an adult with an advanced solid tumor such as melanoma, head and neck, liver or kidney cancer.

The rearrangement joins TRBV29-1 to TRBJ2-1, with 8 bases lining up with TRBD2. CDR3 length: 18 amino acids. Trimming took 4 bases from V and 0 from J; bases not matched to a gene: 14. Germline V lookup: CDR1 SQVTM, CDR2 ANQGSEA. The CDR3 coding sequence is TGCAGCGTTGCGGGGTTCGGAGGCGGGGGGCCCTCCTACAATGAGCAGTTCTTC. Residues: CSVAGFGGGGPSYNEQFF.

This clone occurred once. The chain links TRBV4-1 to TRBJ2-2; 14 positions match TRBD2. CDR3 length: 17 amino acids. CDR1 MGHRA and CDR2 YSYEKL come from the germline V gene. V lost 4 bases to trimming and J lost 3 bases; unmatched junction nucleotides: 4. CDR3 residues: CASSLGTSGGHTGELFF. The DNA for the CDR3 is TGCGCCAGCAGCCTAGGGACTAGCGGGGGTCACACCGGGGAGCTGTTTTTT.

The chain couples TRBV28 to TRBJ2-7, with a weak D call TRBD1 (5 bases). Germline V lookup: CDR1 MDHEN, CDR2 SYDVKM. CDR3 length equals 15 residues. V was shortened by 7 bases and J by 3 bases, with 19 bases between the two germline ends. This CDR3 reads CASTSLRTSDYEQYF. The CDR3 DNA sequence: TGTGCCAGCACCTCCCTGAGGACATCCGACTACGAGCAGTACTTC.

The CDR3 sequence is CASSPGDSRYFNQPQHF. CDR3 DNA: TGTGCCAGCAGTCCAGGGGACAGTCGGTACTTCAATCAGCCCCAGCATTTT. V usage is TRBV2 and J usage is TRBJ1-5, with 7 nucleotides matching TRBD1. V trimming: 5 bases; J trimming: 3 bases; junction bases outside the gene matches: 13. The CDR3 spans 17 residues. Germline lookup yields CDR1 SNHLY and CDR2 FYNNEI.

The CDR3 DNA is TGTGCCAGCAGCCGGAACAGGCAGGGGGAGGGTGGTGAGCAGTTCTTC. Its translation: CASSRNRQGEGGEQFF. The V and J genes are TRBV7-3 and TRBJ2-1; the D call may be TRBD1 or TRBD2 (7 bases each). With 5 bases removed from V and 9 bases from J, the gap between germline ends came to 23 bases. CDR3 length equals 16 residues. Germline CDR1 and CDR2: SGHTA and FQGTGA.

This chain joins TRBV28 and TRBJ2-5; no firm D call. The last part of the DNA fits TRBJ2-7 better; the J call may be wrong. Per germline, CDR1 MDHEN and CDR2 SYDVKM. The CDR3 is 12 residues long. For the CDR3, the DNA is TGTGCCAGCAGTTTGCCGGCCTACGAGCAGTACTTC. Translated, it gives CASSLPAYEQYF.

The V and J genes are TRBV9 and TRBJ1-2; tentatively, D is TRBD1 (6 bases). Germline CDR1 and CDR2: SGDLS and YYNGEE. Trimming took off 0 bases at V and 5 bases at J, with 17 bases between the two ends. CDR3 size: 16 residues. The CDR3 nucleotides are TGTGCCAGCAGCGTAGGTGGAGGGCCGAGGGGGTATGGCTACACCTTC. Its translation: CASSVGGGPRGYGYTF.

CDR3 loop: CASSAPGGVCGDEKLFF. CDR3 sequence (DNA): TGCGCCAGCAGTGCTCCAGGGGGGGTCTGCGGGGATGAAAAACTGTTTTTT. The rearrangement uses TRBV10-1 and TRBJ1-4; 7 bases agree with TRBD1. This CDR3 has 17 amino acids. With 4 bases clipped from V and 6 bases from J, the junction kept 14 bases outside the gene matches. Germline V gene lookup returns CDR1 WNHNN and CDR2 SYGVQD (reference sequence).

The rearrangement links TRBV7-3 to TRBJ1-1; D may be TRBD1 (5 bases). Trimming cost V 1 base and J 4 bases, with 16 bases left between them. CDR3 length: 16 residues. Germline values: CDR1 SGHTA, CDR2 FQGTGA. As DNA, the CDR3 is TGTGCCAGCAGCTTAAATGGGGGGAGTAGTCGCACTGAAGCTTTCTTT. Its translation: CASSLNGGSSRTEAFF.

This clone is a singleton in its sample. CDR3 loop: CASSLDRGGSSYNEQFF. Here the CDR3 DNA reads TGTGCCAGCAGCCTCGACCGGGGGGGGAGCTCCTACAATGAGCAGTTCTTC. V and J are TRBV4-2 and TRBJ2-1; TRBD2 matches at 8 bases. CDR3 length: 17 residues. The V segment lost 4 bases and the J segment 0 bases; nucleotides outside the gene matches: 8. The germline V gene has CDR1 LGHNA and CDR2 YNFKEQ.

This chain connects TRBV28 to TRBJ1-2; D might be TRBD1 (5 bases). The V and J ends lost 3 bases and 5 bases respectively, with 19 bases between them. The CDR3 has 16 amino acids. Per germline, CDR1 MDHEN and CDR2 SYDVKM. The CDR3 protein is CASSFSLQELIYGYTF. DNA of the CDR3: TGTGCCAGCAGTTTTTCCCTACAGGAGCTTATATATGGCTACACCTTC.

CDR3 DNA sequence: TGTGCCAGCAGCCCGGGACAGGAGGTGGTGACCCAGTACTTC. It encodes CASSPGQEVVTQYF. The J gene is TRBJ2-5, the V gene TRBV2, with TRBD1 identical over 8 bases. Germline V gives CDR1 SNHLY, CDR2 FYNNEI. V lost 6 bases to trimming and J lost 7 bases; unmatched junction nucleotides: 10. This CDR3 is built from 14 residues.

CDR3 nucleotide sequence: TGTGCCAGCAGCTTAGGGGGACTAGGGGAGACCCAGTACTTC. Translating gives CASSLGGLGETQYF. The rearrangement joins TRBV7-2 to TRBJ2-5; 8 bases are a match to TRBD2. From germline, CDR1 is SGHTA and CDR2 FQGNSA. This CDR3 is 14 amino acids long. Germline trimming cut 1 base from V and 5 bases from J; bases unmatched to any gene: 3.

The chain recombines TRBV30 with TRBJ2-3; D may correspond to TRBD1 or TRBD2 (6 bases each). Germline-derived CDR1 and CDR2 are GTSNPN and SVGIG (reference sequence). V was clipped by 3 bases and J by 6 bases, with 16 bases between them. There are 14 residues in the CDR3. CDR3 protein: CAWSRQVRGDTQYF. In DNA, the CDR3 is TGTGCCTGGAGCCGACAGGTCCGGGGGGATACGCAGTATTTT.

The chain joins TRBV5-6 to TRBJ1-4, with D possibly TRBD1 on 6 matching bases. V lost 1 base, J lost 5 bases, and 12 bases lay in between. Germline V CDR1 and CDR2: SGHDT, YYEEEE. The CDR3 totals 15 residues. CDR3 coding DNA: TGTGCCAGCAGCTTGCAACAGGGAGGGAATGAAAAACTGTTTTTT. This translates into CASSLQQGGNEKLFF.

The rearrangement uses TRBV28 and TRBJ1-2; D call uncertain. Germline V lookup: CDR1 MDHEN, CDR2 SYDVKM. The CDR3 is 12 residues long. The V end lost 5 bases, the J end lost 5 bases, and 9 bases lay between the germline ends. The CDR3 coding sequence is TGTGCCAGCAGTCTCCAGGAGTATGGCTACACCTTC. It translates to CASSLQEYGYTF.

The chain has TRBV5-4 and TRBJ1-2, with 12 nucleotides matching TRBD1. The CDR3 loop spans 15 amino acids. CDR1 and CDR2 from the germline V gene are SGHNT and YYREEE (reference sequence). The trim removed 5 bases at V and 8 bases at J, leaving 10 bases unmatched. As DNA, the CDR3 is TGTGCCAGCAGGGATCCGGGACAGGGGGCGACGGGCTACACCTTC. Protein product: CASRDPGQGATGYTF. The whole variable domain, remainder taken from reference TRBV5-4 and TRBJ1-2, is ETGVTQSPTHLIKTRGQQVTLRCSSQSGHNTVSWYQQALGQGPQFIFQYYREEENGRGNFPPRFSGLQFPNYSSELNVNALELDDSALYLCASRDPGQGATGYTFGSGTRLTVV.

The chain combines TRBV19 with TRBJ1-2; tentative D call: TRBD1 (5 bases). V dropped 0 bases and J dropped 4 bases, with 12 bases sitting between them. The CDR3 has 15 residues. Germline loops: CDR1 LNHDA, CDR2 SQIVND (reference sequence). The CDR3 is CASSIEARAIYGYTF. DNA for the CDR3: TGTGCCAGTAGTATAGAGGCCAGGGCCATCTATGGCTACACCTTC. Based on the CDR3 plus reference TRBV19 and TRBJ1-2, the full variable domain is DGGITQSPKYLFRKEGQNVTLSCEQNLNHDAMYWYRQDPGQGLRLIYYSQIVNDFQKGDIAEGYSVSREKKESFPLTVTSAQKNPTAFYLCASSIEARAIYGYTFGSGTRLTVV.

The CDR3 reads CASSSGRSNQPQHF. The CDR3 nucleotides read TGTGCCAGCTCATCCGGACGGAGCAATCAGCCCCAGCATTTT. The rearrangement joins TRBV18 to TRBJ1-5; D is ambiguous. Looked up from germline, CDR1 is KGHSH and CDR2 is LQKENI. The CDR3 is 14 amino acids. The V gene lost 5 bases and the J gene lost 1 base, with 9 bases spanning the gap. The full variable domain, with the rest looked up from reference TRBV18 and TRBJ1-5, is NAGVMQNPRHLVRRRGQEARLRCSPMKGHSHVYWYRQLPEEGLKFMVYLQKENIIDESGMPKERFSAEFPKEGPSILRIQQVVRGDSAAYFCASSSGRSNQPQHFGDGTRLSIL.

The table lists this clone with a count of one. In nucleotides, the CDR3 is TGTGCCAGCAGTTTAGAGGGACCGGGGAGCAATCAGCCCCAGCATTTT. Protein: CASSLEGPGSNQPQHF. The rearrangement uses TRBV28 and TRBJ1-5; maybe TRBD1 (5 bases). The CDR3 length is 16 residues. V was shortened by 2 bases and J by 1 base, with 12 bases between the two germline ends. Per the germline V gene, CDR1 is MDHEN and CDR2 is SYDVKM.

The chain links TRBV6-1 to TRBJ2-3; a possible D gene is TRBD2 (5 bases). Trimming stripped 7 bases from V and 4 bases from J, with 9 bases between. The CDR3 totals 12 residues. Germline V gene lookup returns CDR1 MNHNS and CDR2 SASEGT. This CDR3 is CASTGVPDTQYF. As DNA, the CDR3 is TGTGCCAGCACCGGGGTCCCAGATACGCAGTATTTT.

The gene calls are TRBV7-2 and TRBJ2-1; 8 bases are shared with TRBD2. Germline-derived CDR1 and CDR2 are SGHTA and FQGNSA. The CDR3 contains 15 residues. The V and J ends lost 5 bases and 5 bases, in that order; junction bases with no gene match: 8. DNA for the CDR3: TGTGCCAGCAGCCCCTTAGCGGGGACCCACAATGAGCAGTTCTTC. Translated: CASSPLAGTHNEQFF.

V gene TRBV27 combines with J gene TRBJ1-1, with no clear D. Looked up from germline, CDR1 is MNHEY and CDR2 is SMNVEV (reference sequence). With 2 bases removed from V and 0 bases from J, the gap between germline ends came to 16 bases. The CDR3 sequence is 17 residues long. CDR3 sequence reads: CASSLRFVRSLNTEAFF. The DNA of the CDR3 is TGTGCCAGCAGTTTAAGGTTTGTGAGATCCTTGAACACTGAAGCTTTCTTT.